These T cell receptor beta chains were read from a single sample in a study of human T cells and chemical hapten exposure. Each CDR3 protein is one row after TCRdb ran MiXCR on the RACE reads. The sample has about 80,000 distinct CDR3 sequences, roughly 15% seen once; the top ten hold roughly 4.5%. The sequencing here drew on whole blood, taken in connection with sensitization to the hapten diphenylcyclopropenone (DPC). These TCRs come from a woman between 50 and 59 years old with alopecia areata. Some clones in this sample may be carry-over from other donors' samples. Each CDR3 is given without its conserved first and last residue. Each record gives: V gene, J gene, clone size, CDR3 protein. A row's size may be missing; if present it is once, few, many or a size class.

v_gene: TRBV24-1; j_gene: TRBJ2-5; abundance: -; CDR3aa: ATSDLNGGGTAEETQY
v_gene: TRBV5-1; j_gene: TRBJ2-2; abundance: -; CDR3aa: ASSSLSSGNTGELF
v_gene: TRBV28; j_gene: TRBJ2-7; abundance: few; CDR3aa: ASSPHQDRSYEQY
v_gene: TRBV28; j_gene: TRBJ2-5; abundance: few; CDR3aa: ASSSSWDSGWETQY
v_gene: TRBV4-1; j_gene: TRBJ2-1; abundance: -; CDR3aa: ASSQEPLPGEQF
v_gene: TRBV20-1; j_gene: TRBJ1-6; abundance: few; CDR3aa: SAPTGGTGRSPLH
v_gene: TRBV30; j_gene: TRBJ1-3; abundance: -; CDR3aa: AWSVRRSSGNTIY
v_gene: TRBV6-5; j_gene: TRBJ1-5; abundance: few; CDR3aa: ASSGQPNQPQH
v_gene: TRBV5-1; j_gene: TRBJ2-1; abundance: -; CDR3aa: ASSLGATNEQF
v_gene: TRBV29-1; j_gene: TRBJ2-7; abundance: many; CDR3aa: SVAGRGGSYEQY
v_gene: TRBV21-1; j_gene: TRBJ2-3; abundance: many; CDR3aa: ATGGTSKDTQY
v_gene: TRBV6-2/TRBV6-3; j_gene: TRBJ2-3; abundance: -; CDR3aa: ASSYADTQY
v_gene: TRBV6-5; j_gene: TRBJ2-1; abundance: few; CDR3aa: ASRMVGQYNEQF
v_gene: TRBV3-1; j_gene: TRBJ2-7; abundance: few; CDR3aa: ASSQGQPSYEQY
v_gene: TRBV28; j_gene: TRBJ1-5; abundance: many; CDR3aa: ASRSPSNQPQH
v_gene: TRBV6-6; j_gene: TRBJ1-2; abundance: few; CDR3aa: ASSFRPLSGYT
v_gene: TRBV20-1; j_gene: TRBJ2-5; abundance: -; CDR3aa: SARVEFGRETQY
v_gene: TRBV5-1; j_gene: TRBJ2-2; abundance: -; CDR3aa: ASSLTSGDINTGELF
v_gene: TRBV5-1; j_gene: TRBJ2-1; abundance: -; CDR3aa: ASSRAGTTDEQF
v_gene: TRBV20-1; j_gene: TRBJ2-3; abundance: many; CDR3aa: SARLAGGTDTQY
v_gene: TRBV29-1; j_gene: TRBJ2-5; abundance: -; CDR3aa: SVEETQY
v_gene: TRBV4-1; j_gene: TRBJ1-5; abundance: -; CDR3aa: ASSQRNLGNQPQH
v_gene: TRBV20-1; j_gene: TRBJ2-4; abundance: many; CDR3aa: SATGTSGHAKNIQY
v_gene: TRBV3-1; j_gene: TRBJ2-7; abundance: -; CDR3aa: ASSDKTRTHEQY
v_gene: TRBV3-1; j_gene: TRBJ1-4; abundance: many; CDR3aa: ASSRTSPRKLF
v_gene: TRBV29-1; j_gene: TRBJ2-7; abundance: -; CDR3aa: SVGWDFYEQY
v_gene: TRBV28; j_gene: TRBJ1-6; abundance: -; CDR3aa: ASNSGTTYNSPLH
v_gene: TRBV5-6; j_gene: TRBJ2-6; abundance: few; CDR3aa: ASSLVGGPESGANVLT
v_gene: TRBV19; j_gene: TRBJ1-5; abundance: few; CDR3aa: ASTAGTTHQPQH
v_gene: TRBV2; j_gene: TRBJ2-1; abundance: -; CDR3aa: ASSEWYEQF
v_gene: TRBV27; j_gene: TRBJ1-4; abundance: few; CDR3aa: ASSFDPPYEKLF
v_gene: TRBV5-4; j_gene: TRBJ1-1; abundance: -; CDR3aa: ASSRGQENTEAF
v_gene: TRBV6-5; j_gene: TRBJ2-7; abundance: few; CDR3aa: ASSAYIGSTPYEQY
v_gene: TRBV19; j_gene: TRBJ2-1; abundance: many; CDR3aa: ASSIPGYNEQF
v_gene: TRBV20-1; j_gene: TRBJ2-7; abundance: many; CDR3aa: SARESITAYEQY
v_gene: TRBV7-8; j_gene: TRBJ1-5; abundance: -; CDR3aa: ASSQQESSNQPQH
v_gene: TRBV11-2; j_gene: TRBJ2-7; abundance: -; CDR3aa: ASSTGTSGRWNEQY
v_gene: TRBV4-1; j_gene: TRBJ2-7; abundance: -; CDR3aa: ASSRAEQGSSYEQY
v_gene: TRBV5-1; j_gene: TRBJ1-1; abundance: -; CDR3aa: ASSLDWGYTEAF
v_gene: TRBV30; j_gene: TRBJ2-4; abundance: few; CDR3aa: AWTWGRILY
v_gene: TRBV29-1; j_gene: TRBJ2-6; abundance: few; CDR3aa: SVETASGANVLT
v_gene: TRBV12-3/TRBV12-4; j_gene: TRBJ2-1; abundance: many; CDR3aa: ASKRSLSHFGLEDNEQF
v_gene: TRBV4-1; j_gene: TRBJ1-1; abundance: many; CDR3aa: ASSQDRGGNTEAF
v_gene: TRBV6-5; j_gene: TRBJ1-5; abundance: -; CDR3aa: ASSSMDGQPQH
v_gene: TRBV7-2; j_gene: TRBJ2-5; abundance: few; CDR3aa: ASRNSRTSGRAGETQY
v_gene: TRBV4-2; j_gene: TRBJ1-5; abundance: -; CDR3aa: ASSQEGMGASNQPQH